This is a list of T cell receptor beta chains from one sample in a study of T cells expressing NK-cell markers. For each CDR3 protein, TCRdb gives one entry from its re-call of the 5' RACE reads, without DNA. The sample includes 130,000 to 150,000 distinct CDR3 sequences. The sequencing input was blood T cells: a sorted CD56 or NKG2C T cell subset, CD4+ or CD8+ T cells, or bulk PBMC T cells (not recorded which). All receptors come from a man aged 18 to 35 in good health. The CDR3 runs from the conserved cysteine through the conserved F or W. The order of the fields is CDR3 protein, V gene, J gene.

cdr3_aa: CASSLGWTITEAFF; v_call: TRBV11-2; j_call: TRBJ1-1
cdr3_aa: CAWTPGSTDTQYF; v_call: TRBV30; j_call: TRBJ2-3
cdr3_aa: CASSETSGSIYEQYF; v_call: TRBV25-1; j_call: TRBJ2-7
cdr3_aa: CSGDSLYEAFF; v_call: TRBV29-1; j_call: TRBJ1-1
cdr3_aa: CSVDGRELNEQYF; v_call: TRBV29-1; j_call: TRBJ2-7
cdr3_aa: CASSFGGIASNQPQHF; v_call: TRBV7-2; j_call: TRBJ1-5
cdr3_aa: CASSSFGTEAFF; v_call: TRBV5-1; j_call: TRBJ1-1
cdr3_aa: CASSQGAGGPDTGELFF; v_call: TRBV13; j_call: TRBJ2-2
cdr3_aa: CSARAATESLSAFF; v_call: TRBV20-1; j_call: TRBJ1-1
cdr3_aa: CAISESERVDEKLFF; v_call: TRBV10-3; j_call: TRBJ1-4
cdr3_aa: CSARDLVGTPDTQYF; v_call: TRBV20-1; j_call: TRBJ2-3
cdr3_aa: CASSFKHDTQYF; v_call: TRBV11-2; j_call: TRBJ2-3
cdr3_aa: CASSPTGVRQWDNEQFF; v_call: TRBV18; j_call: TRBJ2-1
cdr3_aa: CAWGGTDRQWETQYF; v_call: TRBV30; j_call: TRBJ2-5
cdr3_aa: CASSFGPAGDPGELFF; v_call: TRBV5-1; j_call: TRBJ2-2
cdr3_aa: CASSLGTSGIYNEQFF; v_call: TRBV7-6; j_call: TRBJ2-1
cdr3_aa: CSVGRVVRDNEQFF; v_call: TRBV29-1; j_call: TRBJ2-1
cdr3_aa: CASRRPEQGGETQYF; v_call: TRBV12-3/TRBV12-4; j_call: TRBJ2-5
cdr3_aa: CASSLWREKNYEQYF; v_call: TRBV12-3/TRBV12-4; j_call: TRBJ2-7
cdr3_aa: CASSQDLPSLAGVEAGELFF; v_call: TRBV4-2; j_call: TRBJ2-2
cdr3_aa: CASSSLGRETDTQYF; v_call: TRBV27; j_call: TRBJ2-3
cdr3_aa: CASTLLRGLGSTDTQYF; v_call: TRBV11-2; j_call: TRBJ2-3
cdr3_aa: CSASYGDRGREQYF; v_call: TRBV20-1; j_call: TRBJ2-7
cdr3_aa: CSVEDFGTSGRYEQYF; v_call: TRBV29-1; j_call: TRBJ2-7
cdr3_aa: CASSPSSGIYNEQFF; v_call: TRBV18; j_call: TRBJ2-1
cdr3_aa: CSVELTLDEAFF; v_call: TRBV29-1; j_call: TRBJ1-1
cdr3_aa: CSARDSTSTMSQFF; v_call: TRBV20-1; j_call: TRBJ2-1
cdr3_aa: CASQTTGLGELFF; v_call: TRBV27; j_call: TRBJ2-2
cdr3_aa: CASSLRPSSGRAVNEQFF; v_call: TRBV7-7; j_call: TRBJ2-1
cdr3_aa: CASSLIESSGSYNEQFF; v_call: TRBV7-3; j_call: TRBJ2-1
cdr3_aa: CASSLFALAGGPTYNEQFF; v_call: TRBV11-1; j_call: TRBJ2-1
cdr3_aa: CASSVGTGRDEQYF; v_call: TRBV9; j_call: TRBJ2-7
cdr3_aa: CAIDPRESQVPGELFF; v_call: TRBV10-3; j_call: TRBJ2-2
cdr3_aa: CSAATSGEQYF; v_call: TRBV29-1; j_call: TRBJ2-7
cdr3_aa: CAWNPSGGEQFF; v_call: TRBV30; j_call: TRBJ2-1
cdr3_aa: CASSYPRGVYEQYF; v_call: TRBV5-8; j_call: TRBJ2-7
cdr3_aa: CASSLEPGTGIEQYF; v_call: TRBV5-1; j_call: TRBJ2-7
cdr3_aa: CAWSELGTGGELFF; v_call: TRBV30; j_call: TRBJ2-2
cdr3_aa: CASSQGTSRATDTQYF; v_call: TRBV3-1; j_call: TRBJ2-3
cdr3_aa: CSARSFDRDQETQYF; v_call: TRBV20-1; j_call: TRBJ2-5
cdr3_aa: CASSKEESGRRRGNTQYF; v_call: TRBV21-1; j_call: TRBJ2-3
cdr3_aa: CASSYGANEQFF; v_call: TRBV6-2/TRBV6-3; j_call: TRBJ2-1
cdr3_aa: CASSPIMVGGEQFF; v_call: TRBV7-2; j_call: TRBJ2-1
cdr3_aa: CASTLELGRGNEQFF; v_call: TRBV5-5; j_call: TRBJ2-1